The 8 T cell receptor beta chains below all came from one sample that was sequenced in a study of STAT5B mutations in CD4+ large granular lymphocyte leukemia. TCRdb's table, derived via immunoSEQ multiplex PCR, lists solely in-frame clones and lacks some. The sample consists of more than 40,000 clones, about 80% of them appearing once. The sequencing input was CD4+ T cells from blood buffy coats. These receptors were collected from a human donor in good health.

The CDR3 DNA reads TGTGCCAGCAGTGTTGGTGGGATGGGAGAGACCCAGTACTTC. Translating it yields CASSVGGMGETQYF. The chain joins TRBV25-1 to TRBJ2-5; D is unresolved. V was shortened by 4 bases and J by 4 bases, with 13 bases between the two germline ends. CDR1 and CDR2 (germline): MGHDK, SYGVNS. There are 14 residues in the CDR3.

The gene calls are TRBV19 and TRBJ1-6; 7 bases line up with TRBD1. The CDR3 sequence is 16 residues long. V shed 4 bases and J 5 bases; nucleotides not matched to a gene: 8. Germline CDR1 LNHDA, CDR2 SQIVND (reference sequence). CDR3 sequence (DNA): TGTGCCAGTAGTAAAGGCAGGGGGAGCGATAATTCACCCCTCCACTTT. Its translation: CASSKGRGSDNSPLHF.

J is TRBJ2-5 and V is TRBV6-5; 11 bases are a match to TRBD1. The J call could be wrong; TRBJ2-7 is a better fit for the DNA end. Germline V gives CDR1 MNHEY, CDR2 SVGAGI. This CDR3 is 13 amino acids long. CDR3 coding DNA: TGTGCCAGCAGTTTGGACAGGGGGCACGAGCAGTACTTC. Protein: CASSLDRGHEQYF.

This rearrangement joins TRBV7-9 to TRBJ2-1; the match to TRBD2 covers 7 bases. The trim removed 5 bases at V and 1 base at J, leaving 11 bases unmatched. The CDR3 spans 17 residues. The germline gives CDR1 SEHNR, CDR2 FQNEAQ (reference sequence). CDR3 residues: CASSPRVAGVSYNEQFF. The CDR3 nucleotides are TGTGCCAGCAGCCCTCGAGTGGCGGGAGTTTCCTACAATGAGCAGTTCTTC.

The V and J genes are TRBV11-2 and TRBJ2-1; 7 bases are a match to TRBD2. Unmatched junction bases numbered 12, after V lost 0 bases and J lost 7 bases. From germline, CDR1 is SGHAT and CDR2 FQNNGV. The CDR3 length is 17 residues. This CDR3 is CASSLDGVGRTRNEQFF. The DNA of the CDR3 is TGTGCCAGCAGCTTAGATGGTGTCGGGAGGACCAGAAATGAGCAGTTCTTC.

Here the CDR3 reads CASSSNRGESYNEQFF. Written as DNA, the CDR3 is TGTGCCAGCAGTTCGAACAGGGGAGAATCCTACAATGAGCAGTTCTTC. The genes are TRBV25-1 and TRBJ2-1; 7 bases agree with TRBD1. From germline, CDR1 is MGHDK and CDR2 SYGVNS. V dropped 5 bases and J dropped 1; count of bases not matched to a gene: 8. This CDR3 has 16 residues.

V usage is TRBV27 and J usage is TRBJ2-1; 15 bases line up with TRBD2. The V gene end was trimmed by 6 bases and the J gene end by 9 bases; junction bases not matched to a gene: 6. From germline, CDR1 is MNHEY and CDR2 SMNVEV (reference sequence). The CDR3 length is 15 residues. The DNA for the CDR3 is TGTGCCAGCAGATTGATGGGACTAGCGGGGGGTGAGCAGTTCTTC. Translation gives CASRLMGLAGGEQFF.

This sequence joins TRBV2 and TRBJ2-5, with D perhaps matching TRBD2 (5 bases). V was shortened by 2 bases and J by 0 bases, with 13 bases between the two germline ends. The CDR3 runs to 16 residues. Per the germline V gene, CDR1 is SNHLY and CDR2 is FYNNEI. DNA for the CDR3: TGTGCCAGCAGTGAAAGGCGGGCAGCGTACCAAGAGACCCAGTACTTC. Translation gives CASSERRAAYQETQYF.